Listed here are 26 T cell receptor beta chains from one sample, sequenced in a study of shared clonotypes between healthy human individuals. The repertoire was sequenced with immunoSEQ multiplex PCR; TCRdb's copy has only in-frame clones and lacks some. The table records around 980,000 clones, about 80% of them present only once. The sample comprised memory CD4+ T cells from PBMCs. Subset described: CD45RA-negative fraction. All receptors come from a man younger than 30 in good health. Some clones in this sample may be carry-over from other donors' samples.

V gene TRBV5-1 combines with J gene TRBJ2-2; weak D call: TRBD1 (6 bases). The V gene lost 2 bases and the J gene lost 2 bases, with 16 bases spanning the gap. CDR3 size: 17 residues. In germline, CDR1 is SGHRS, CDR2 YFSETQ. The CDR3: CASSLPRTGLNTGELFF. The DNA for the CDR3 is TGCGCCAGCAGCTTACCCCGCACAGGGCTAAACACCGGGGAGCTGTTTTTT.

Only one count was recorded for this clone. The chain employs TRBV7-2 and TRBJ1-2, with D uncertain. Trimming removed 2 bases from V and 7 bases from J, with 8 bases in between. The CDR3 runs to 12 residues. Germline CDR1 and CDR2: SGHTA and FQGNSA. The CDR3 here is CASSLNVRGYTF. The CDR3 bases are TGTGCCAGCAGCTTAAATGTGCGTGGCTACACCTTC.

This clone has a single count. The chain carries TRBV5-6 and TRBJ1-1; D unresolved. Germline CDR1 reads SGHDT; CDR2 reads YYEEEE. The CDR3 covers 14 residues. The V end lost 2 bases, the J end lost 4 bases, and 12 bases lay between the germline ends. The CDR3 DNA is TGTGCCAGCAGCTTTACCACGGGAGCCACTGAAGCTTTCTTT. As protein: CASSFTTGATEAFF.

The chain joins TRBV4-2 to TRBJ1-1; D perhaps matches TRBD1 (5 bases). Germline V CDR1 and CDR2: LGHNA, YNFKEQ. The CDR3 has 15 residues. Trimming shortened V by 6 bases and J by 0 bases, and 14 bases separated the two germline ends. CDR3 protein: CASRTEEGMNTEAFF. The CDR3 region has the DNA TGTGCCAGCAGGACTGAGGAGGGGATGAACACTGAAGCTTTCTTT.

The chain has TRBV29-1 and TRBJ2-5; 9 nucleotides match TRBD2. CDR1 and CDR2 (germline): SQVTM, ANQGSEA. V lost 6 bases to trimming and J lost 7 bases; unmatched junction nucleotides: 3. This CDR3 is built from 11 residues. CDR3 in amino acids: CSVMTSGTQYF. The CDR3 DNA sequence: TGCAGCGTCATGACTAGCGGGACCCAGTACTTC.

This clone came up a few times. This CDR3 is CSVGMGQAEGPNEQFF. In nucleotides, the CDR3 is TGCAGCGTTGGAATGGGACAGGCTGAGGGACCCAATGAGCAGTTCTTC. The V call is TRBV29-1, the J call TRBJ2-1, with 8 bases identical to TRBD1. V was clipped by 4 bases and J by 6 bases; unmatched bases: 14. The CDR3 contains 16 residues. Germline V gives CDR1 SQVTM, CDR2 ANQGSEA.

The genes are TRBV7-9 and TRBJ2-2; 11 bases are a match to TRBD2. Germline-derived CDR1 and CDR2 are SEHNR and FQNEAQ (reference sequence). The V and J ends lost 5 bases and 0 bases, in that order; junction bases with no gene match: 2. CDR3 length equals 16 residues. The CDR3 loop is CASSVGLAANTGELFF. Written as DNA, the CDR3 is TGTGCCAGCAGCGTGGGACTAGCGGCGAACACCGGGGAGCTGTTTTTT. Full variable domain (missing parts from reference TRBV7-9 and TRBJ2-2): DTGVSQNPRHKITKRGQNVTFRCDPISEHNRLYWYRQTLGQGPEFLTYFQNEAQLEKSRLLSDRFSAERPKGSFSTLEIQRTEQGDSAMYLCASSVGLAANTGELFFGEGSRLTVL.

Comments on this clone: The sample has other DNA sequences that encode this CDR3 too. The rearrangement links TRBV5-1 to TRBJ2-7; 9 bases map to TRBD2. Germline CDR1 SGHRS, CDR2 YFSETQ. The V gene end was trimmed by 1 base and the J gene end by 4 bases; junction bases not matched to a gene: 6. The CDR3 runs to 15 residues. CDR3 nucleotides: TGCGCCAGCAGCTTGTTCAGCGGGGGGTCATACGAGCAGTACTTC. It encodes CASSLFSGGSYEQYF.

The J gene is TRBJ2-1, the V gene TRBV7-3; D tentatively fits TRBD1 or TRBD2 (6 bases each). This CDR3 has 14 residues. Germline V CDR1 and CDR2: SGHTA, FQGTGA. The V end was cut by 1 base, the J end by 5 bases, with 9 bases between. The CDR3 DNA reads as TGTGCCAGCAGCTTAATCGGGGGCGACAATGAGCAGTTCTTC. Residues: CASSLIGGDNEQFF.

Remarks on this clone: Other DNA sequences in the same sample also yield this CDR3. The rearrangement uses TRBV5-1 and TRBJ1-2; 7 bases align to TRBD1. V gave up 3 bases and J gave up 2 bases; unmatched junction bases: 4. The CDR3 is 14 residues long. The germline V gene encodes CDR1 SGHRS and CDR2 YFSETQ. As DNA, the CDR3 is TGCGCCAGCAGCTCCGGGACAGCCAACTATGGCTACACCTTC. Amino acids: CASSSGTANYGYTF.

This chain connects TRBV4-2 to TRBJ2-1, with no clear D. V was shortened by 2 bases and J by 6 bases, with 11 bases between the two germline ends. CDR1 is LGHNA and CDR2 is YNFKEQ in the germline V gene. The length of the CDR3 is 14 residues. DNA for the CDR3: TGTGCCAGCAGCCAACCAGCATATGGCAATGAGCAGTTCTTC. Its translation is CASSQPAYGNEQFF.

The chain uses TRBV27 and TRBJ2-7; D might be TRBD2 (6 bases). CDR3 length: 17 amino acids. Trimming stripped 0 bases from V and 2 bases from J, with 17 bases between. Germline V gene sequence: CDR1 MNHEY, CDR2 SMNVEV (reference sequence). CDR3 sequence reads: CASSLSARSSVTYEQYF. The CDR3 DNA sequence: TGTGCCAGCAGTTTATCGGCTCGGTCTAGCGTAACCTACGAGCAGTACTTC.

The chain couples TRBV28 to TRBJ2-1; 13 bases are a match to TRBD2. With 5 bases clipped from V and 10 bases from J, the junction kept 5 bases outside the gene matches. Germline CDR1 reads MDHEN; CDR2 reads SYDVKM. This CDR3 comprises 14 residues. For the CDR3, the DNA is TGTGCCAGCAGTACTAGCGGGAGGGCCATAGAGCAGTTCTTC. Encoded protein: CASSTSGRAIEQFF.

CDR3 sequence reads: CASSEATGTEAFF. CDR3 bases: TGTGCCAGCAGTGAAGCCACGGGGACTGAAGCTTTCTTT. The rearrangement uses TRBV2 and TRBJ1-1; D is uncertain. V shed 0 bases and J shed 5 bases, with 7 bases lying between them. Germline V gene data show CDR1 as SNHLY and CDR2 as FYNNEI. The CDR3 has 13 amino acids.

The table lists this clone with a few counts. Other DNA variants within this sample encode the same CDR3. This rearrangement joins TRBV5-1 to TRBJ1-5; TRBD1 aligns across 8 bases. The CDR3 spans 14 residues. The J segment lost 2 bases and the V segment lost 4 bases, leaving 2 bases of the junction unmatched. Germline lookup yields CDR1 SGHRS and CDR2 YFSETQ. The CDR3 DNA reads as TGCGCCAGCAGCACGGGACAGGGCAATCAGCCCCAGCATTTT. It encodes CASSTGQGNQPQHF.

The rearrangement links TRBV19 to TRBJ1-5, with D perhaps matching TRBD1 (6 bases). The CDR3 is made up of 16 amino acids. Germline-derived CDR1 and CDR2 are LNHDA and SQIVND (reference sequence). Trimming pared 3 bases from V and 2 bases from J, leaving 14 bases between. The DNA of the CDR3 is TGTGCCAGTAGTATGGTTGGGGGGCTTGGCAATCAGCCCCAGCATTTT. Translating gives CASSMVGGLGNQPQHF.

This chain links TRBV19 with TRBJ2-5, with 8 bases matching TRBD1. The CDR3 spans 13 residues. The V and J ends lost 6 bases and 6 bases, in that order; junction bases with no gene match: 6. From germline, CDR1 is LNHDA and CDR2 SQIVND (reference sequence). The chain's CDR3 is CASRGQGGKTQYF. The CDR3 DNA is TGTGCCAGTAGAGGACAGGGCGGAAAGACCCAGTACTTC.

Only one count was recorded for this clone. The chain couples TRBV9 to TRBJ2-7; D is unresolved. Germline assignment: CDR1 SGDLS and CDR2 YYNGEE. The CDR3 sequence is 14 residues long. V lost 4 bases, J lost 4 bases, and 15 bases lay in between. DNA of the CDR3: TGTGCCAGCAGCCCGTCGCAGGTGGGTTACGAGCAGTACTTC. It codes for CASSPSQVGYEQYF. Full variable domain (outside the CDR3, taken from reference TRBV9 and TRBJ2-7): DSGVTQTPKHLITATGQRVTLRCSPRSGDLSVYWYQQSLDQGLQFLIQYYNGEERAKGNILERFSAQQFPDLHSELNLSSLELGDSALYFCASSPSQVGYEQYFGPGTRLTVT.

The chain links TRBV6-5 to TRBJ2-7, with 10 positions matching TRBD1. The CDR3 extends over 14 amino acids. The V gene end was trimmed by 6 bases and the J gene end by 5 bases; junction bases not matched to a gene: 7. Germline loops: CDR1 MNHEY, CDR2 SVGAGI. The CDR3 loop reads CASRRQGARDEQYF. The DNA for the CDR3 is TGTGCCAGCAGACGACAGGGGGCTAGAGACGAGCAGTACTTC.

The count of this clone is one. The chain uses TRBV5-1 and TRBJ2-3; no definite D call. CDR3 length: 15 amino acids. The V end was cut by 0 bases, the J end by 6 bases, with 14 bases between. Per the germline V gene, CDR1 is SGHRS and CDR2 is YFSETQ. As DNA, the CDR3 is TGCGCCAGCAGCTTGGGAAGCGCTCTTATGGATACGCAGTATTTT. This translates into CASSLGSALMDTQYF.

The chain combines TRBV6-5 with TRBJ2-1; unclear D gene. V was trimmed by 6 bases and J by 10 bases, leaving 16 bases between them. This CDR3 region has 13 residues. CDR1 and CDR2 from the germline V gene are MNHEY and SVGAGI. DNA of the CDR3: TGTGCCAGCAGCCGACTCCAGTCGCCAGAGCAGTTCTTC. Translated, it gives CASSRLQSPEQFF.

The sample holds one count of this clone. The CDR3 DNA sequence: TGTGCCAGTAGTCGACAGGGGGTGGTAGATACGCAGTATTTT. Encoded protein: CASSRQGVVDTQYF. The chain has TRBV19 and TRBJ2-3, with 9 bases matching TRBD1. Trimming took 5 bases from V and 5 from J; bases not matched to a gene: 5. CDR3 size: 14 residues. Germline CDR1 LNHDA, CDR2 SQIVND (reference sequence).

The genes are TRBV7-3 and TRBJ2-3; D uncertain. Germline V gene data show CDR1 as SGHTA and CDR2 as FQGTGA. V lost 5 bases and J lost 6, with 18 bases in between. The CDR3 consists of 15 residues. CDR3 region: CASSPLDTTLDTQYF. The CDR3 nucleotides are TGTGCCAGCAGCCCCCTTGACACGACCCTGGATACGCAGTATTTT.

The chain is built from TRBV15 and TRBJ2-2; D may be TRBD2 (5 bases). The CDR3 is made up of 15 amino acids. Germline CDR1 is LNHNV and CDR2 is YYDKDF (reference sequence). V was trimmed by 1 base and J by 5 bases, leaving 11 bases between them. The CDR3 sequence is CATSRGSTGTGELFF. As DNA, the CDR3 is TGTGCCACCAGCAGAGGGTCCACGGGGACCGGGGAGCTGTTTTTT.

Comments on this clone: At the DNA level, this CDR3 is encoded by other sequences in the same sample as well. The rearrangement links TRBV5-4 to TRBJ1-2, with D tentatively TRBD1 (6 bases). Germline V lookup: CDR1 SGHNT, CDR2 YYREEE (reference sequence). The V and J ends lost 0 bases and 2 bases respectively, with 8 bases between them. The CDR3 spans 14 residues. The chain's CDR3 is CASSLDRANYGYTF. The DNA for the CDR3 is TGTGCCAGCAGCTTGGACAGGGCAAACTATGGCTACACCTTC. Looking up the rest from reference TRBV5-4 and TRBJ1-2 gives the full variable domain: ETGVTQSPTHLIKTRGQQVTLRCSSQSGHNTVSWYQQALGQGPQFIFQYYREEENGRGNFPPRFSGLQFPNYSSELNVNALELDDSALYLCASSLDRANYGYTFGSGTRLTVV.

The gene calls are TRBV28 and TRBJ1-2, with D maybe TRBD1 (6 bases). Germline CDR1 reads MDHEN; CDR2 reads SYDVKM. This CDR3 contains 17 residues. Trimming left V 4 bases short and J 4 bases short, with 22 bases between. CDR3 in amino acids: CASSSPGGASHSYGYTF. The CDR3 region has the DNA TGTGCCAGCAGTTCCCCTGGGGGGGCCAGCCACAGCTATGGCTACACCTTC.